The clone carrying this TCR beta chain was detected only once. The data derive from a study of blood T cell repertoires in COVID-19. Study background: The cDNA or gDNA used as material had been derived from T cells, B-cell-depleted T cells, or PBMCs.

Repertoires were generated with immunoSEQ multiplex PCR, while TCRdb's copy carries only in-frame clones and drops some. The table includes some 170,000 clones, approximately 90% detected once. In germline, CDR1 is WNHNN, CDR2 SYGVQD (reference sequence). CDR3 length: 15 residues. J was trimmed by 12 bases and V by 6 bases; bases with no gene match: 17. Source material: peripheral blood. The TCR was taken from a woman aged 45-60 years with acute or convalescent COVID-19. The rearrangement joins TRBV10-1 to TRBJ1-1, with TRBD1 identical over 9 bases. The CDR3 bases are TGCGCCAGCAGCCAAAAGGGACAGGGAATCGGTCGTACTTTCTTT. Residues: CASSQKGQGIGRTFF.